A single sample is the source of the 2 T cell receptor beta chains below, sequenced in a study of T cells after yellow fever vaccination. TCRdb ran MiXCR on the 5' RACE reads and lists one entry per CDR3 protein. The top ten clones hold roughly 16% of a sample with 500,000 to 550,000 distinct CDR3 sequences, 21% of them seen once. This material consisted of PBMCs, taken more than 20 days after the first yellow fever vaccination. Every receptor here comes from a man aged 18 to 35 who received the YFV17D yellow fever vaccine.

The chain recombines TRBV9 with TRBJ1-6; no reliable D call. The germline V gene encodes CDR1 SGDLS and CDR2 YYNGEE. The CDR3 runs 13 residues. V shed 0 bases and J shed 13 bases, with 11 bases lying between them. The DNA for the CDR3 is TGTGCCAGCAGCGTAGGGTTCCGGTCGCCCCTCCACTTT. Its protein is CASSVGFRSPLHF.

This clonotype occurred a few times. The chain has TRBV5-1 and TRBJ1-2; D unresolved. The CDR3 covers 13 residues. From germline, CDR1 is SGHRS and CDR2 YFSETQ. The V end lost 6 bases, the J end lost 0 bases, and 9 bases lay between the germline ends. CDR3 amino acids: CASTAGPNYGYTF. CDR3 nucleotides: TGCGCCAGCACCGCGGGCCCTAACTATGGCTACACCTTC. The full variable domain, completed using reference TRBV5-1 and TRBJ1-2, is KAGVTQTPRYLIKTRGQQVTLSCSPISGHRSVSWYQQTPGQGLQFLFEYFSETQRNKGNFPGRFSGRQFSNSRSEMNVSTLELGDSALYLCASTAGPNYGYTFGSGTRLTVV.